Below, 19 T cell receptor beta chains from the same sample are listed, as sequenced in a study of CD8 T cells in Susac syndrome. Random hexamers were used to reverse transcribe 0.5 to 1 ug of RNA. TCRdb recomputed calls from the immunoSEQ multiplex PCR reads with MiXCR, one row per CDR3 protein. The sample gives approximately 210,000 distinct CDR3 sequences, approximately 94% of which show up once; roughly 0.14% is in the top ten. The sequenced material came from CD4+ T cells from PBMCs. Receptors originate from a human donor with Susac syndrome.

The V call is TRBV6-6, the J call TRBJ2-7; the match to TRBD1 covers 10 bases. CDR3 length equals 13 residues. Losses at the gene ends were 6 bases for V and 10 bases for J; bases not matched to a gene: 9. CDR1 MNHNY and CDR2 SVGAGI come from the germline V gene (reference sequence). The chain's CDR3 is CASRRQGASGQYF. The CDR3 DNA sequence: TGTGCCAGCAGGAGACAGGGGGCCTCGGGCCAGTACTTC.

The chain joins TRBV2 to TRBJ2-1; no clear D. This CDR3 contains 11 residues. Germline CDR1 SNHLY, CDR2 FYNNEI. Trimming left V 0 bases short and J 11 bases short, with 5 bases between. CDR3 amino acids: CASSEAGQQFF. The CDR3 DNA follows: TGTGCCAGCAGTGAAGCTGGGCAGCAGTTCTTC. The full variable domain, rest sourced from reference TRBV2 and TRBJ2-1, is EPEVTQTPSHQVTQMGQEVILRCVPISNHLYFYWYRQILGQKVEFLVSFYNNEISEKSEIFDDQFSVERPDGSNFTLKIRSTKLEDSAMYFCASSEAGQQFFGPGTRLTVL.

The V gene is TRBV9, the J gene TRBJ2-5; D not resolved. The V end lost 0 bases, the J end lost 4 bases, and 16 bases lay between the germline ends. Germline V gives CDR1 SGDLS, CDR2 YYNGEE. This CDR3 is 16 amino acids long. The CDR3 sequence: CASSVASTKLGETQYF. The CDR3 nucleotides read TGTGCCAGCAGCGTAGCTTCGACCAAGCTGGGAGAGACCCAGTACTTC.

V usage is TRBV9 and J usage is TRBJ1-1, with no clear D. The V and J ends lost 2 bases and 0 bases respectively, with 8 bases between them. From germline, CDR1 is SGDLS and CDR2 YYNGEE. The CDR3 has 14 amino acids. CDR3 coding DNA: TGTGCCAGCAGCGTGACGGACTTGAACACTGAAGCTTTCTTT. Amino acid sequence: CASSVTDLNTEAFF.

This clonotype was recorded a few times. The chain links TRBV5-1 to TRBJ1-4, with D unresolved. Germline CDR1 and CDR2: SGHRS and YFSETQ. Trimming cost V 5 bases and J 8 bases, with 13 bases left between them. The CDR3 consists of 13 residues. Here the CDR3 reads CASRRKPEEKLFF. For the CDR3, the DNA is TGCGCCAGCAGACGGAAACCTGAGGAAAAACTGTTTTTT.

The V call is TRBV19, the J call TRBJ1-2; a weak D match, TRBD1 (5 bases). The CDR3 contains 14 residues. V was shortened by 5 bases and J by 6 bases, with 16 bases between the two germline ends. Germline values: CDR1 LNHDA, CDR2 SQIVND (reference sequence). CDR3 coding DNA: TGTGCCAGTAGTGTCCGACAGTCTCTCGATGGCTACACCTTC. This gives the protein CASSVRQSLDGYTF.

This clonotype was detected only once. The rearrangement joins TRBV20-1 to TRBJ1-6; 7 nucleotides line up with TRBD1. With V trimmed by 1 base and J by 9 bases, 3 bases remained unmatched. The CDR3 has 13 residues. Per germline, CDR1 DFQATT and CDR2 SNEGSKA (reference sequence). The DNA for the CDR3 is TGCAGTGCTAGAGTTCCAGGGGGTTCACCCCTCCACTTT. This codes for CSARVPGGSPLHF.

The rearrangement uses TRBV25-1 and TRBJ1-3; D may be TRBD1 (6 bases). Germline lookup yields CDR1 MGHDK and CDR2 SYGVNS. V lost 6 bases, J lost 10 bases, and 10 bases lay in between. The CDR3 spans 11 residues. In DNA, the CDR3 is TGTGCCAGCAGGACCGGGACAACCATATATTTT. It codes for CASRTGTTIYF. Full variable domain (missing parts from reference TRBV25-1 and TRBJ1-3): EADIYQTPRYLVIGTGKKITLECSQTMGHDKMYWYQQDPGMELHLIHYSYGVNSTEKGDLSSESTVSRIRTEHFPLTLESARPSHTSQYLCASRTGTTIYFGEGSWLTVV.

The chain has TRBV24-1 and TRBJ2-6; D is uncertain. This CDR3 spans 13 amino acids. Trimming stripped 10 bases from V and 7 bases from J, with 13 bases between. Looked up from germline, CDR1 is KGHDR and CDR2 is SFDVKD. CDR3 nucleotide sequence: TGTGCCACTCAGGACGGAGCAGCCAACGTCCTGACTTTC. Translating gives CATQDGAANVLTF.

This chain links TRBV28 with TRBJ1-2; 7 nucleotides line up with TRBD1. The CDR3 runs to 12 residues. From germline, CDR1 is MDHEN and CDR2 SYDVKM. J gave up 8 bases and V 6 bases, and 6 bases lay outside the gene matches. The DNA of the CDR3 is TGTGCCAGCAGGTCAGGGGGTAAAGGCTACACCTTC. As protein: CASRSGGKGYTF.

The rearrangement joins TRBV4-3 to TRBJ2-7, with 7 bases lining up with TRBD1. V gave up 0 bases and J gave up 3 bases; unmatched junction bases: 5. Germline assignment: CDR1 LGHNA and CDR2 YSLEER. The CDR3 consists of 15 residues. In nucleotides, the CDR3 is TGCGCCAGCAGCCAAGATAGGACAGGCTACTACGAGCAGTACTTC. Protein sequence: CASSQDRTGYYEQYF.

This clonotype was seen only once. The chain recombines TRBV28 with TRBJ1-2, with no clear D. Trimming removed 7 bases at V and 2 bases at J, with 23 bases between. The CDR3 has 17 amino acids. The germline V gene encodes CDR1 MDHEN and CDR2 SYDVKM. DNA for the CDR3: TGTGCCAGCATTCCTGCCGGGCTCCCCCGCCAGAACTATGGCTACACCTTC. Translating it yields CASIPAGLPRQNYGYTF.

The rearrangement uses TRBV14 and TRBJ1-2, with D possibly being TRBD1 (5 bases). The germline V gene has CDR1 SGHDN and CDR2 FVKESK. Trimming left V 2 bases short and J 4 bases short, with 11 bases between. The CDR3 has 14 residues. The CDR3 spells CASSQLAGPYGYTF. As DNA, the CDR3 is TGTGCCAGCAGCCAATTGGCAGGGCCCTATGGCTACACCTTC.

The gene calls are TRBV12-3 or TRBV12-4 and TRBJ1-5; D unresolved. V gave up 3 bases and J gave up 9 bases, with 9 bases separating them. There are 12 residues in the CDR3. The CDR3 region is CASSFTPMPQHF. For the CDR3, the DNA is TGTGCCAGCAGTTTCACCCCGATGCCCCAGCATTTT.

CDR3 region: CASSHKGADTEAFF. The CDR3 DNA is TGCGCCAGCAGTCATAAGGGGGCGGACACTGAAGCTTTCTTT. The V and J genes are TRBV5-1 and TRBJ1-1; TRBD1 matches at 7 bases. The CDR3 sequence is 14 residues long. V lost 5 bases and J lost 3; bases outside the gene matches: 7. CDR1 is SGHRS, CDR2 YFSETQ, per germline.

V gene TRBV11-2 combines with J gene TRBJ1-2, with D possibly TRBD1 on 6 matching bases. The CDR3 covers 15 residues. The germline CDR1 and CDR2 sequences are SGHAT and FQNNGV. Trimming left V 4 bases short and J 1 base short, with 13 bases between. CDR3 region: CASSSHGQNNYGYTF. DNA of the CDR3: TGTGCCAGCAGCTCACATGGACAGAATAACTATGGCTACACCTTC.

For the CDR3, the DNA is TGTGCCAGCAGTTTAACCCTGGCAAATTCACCCCTCCACTTT. Translation gives CASSLTLANSPLHF. The rearrangement links TRBV28 to TRBJ1-6; D is unresolved. The CDR3 contains 14 residues. CDR1 and CDR2 from the germline V gene are MDHEN and SYDVKM. With 2 bases removed from V and 7 bases from J, the gap between germline ends came to 9 bases.

The chain carries TRBV20-1 and TRBJ2-5, with D perhaps TRBD2 (6 bases). The germline V and J ends were trimmed by 2 bases and 0 bases, with 10 bases remaining between them. The CDR3 has 14 amino acids. Germline assignment: CDR1 DFQATT and CDR2 SNEGSKA (reference sequence). CDR3 region: CSARSWTNQETQYF. CDR3 DNA sequence: TGCAGTGCTAGATCGTGGACTAACCAAGAGACCCAGTACTTC.

The genes are TRBV11-1 and TRBJ2-7, with 8 bases matching TRBD1. The CDR3 length is 11 residues. The trim removed 6 bases at V and 8 bases at J, leaving 3 bases unmatched. In germline, CDR1 is SGHAT, CDR2 FQDESV (reference sequence). CDR3 DNA: TGTGCCAGCAGACAGGGGGGTCAGCAGTACTTC. It is translated as CASRQGGQQYF.